This TCR beta chain was recovered during a study of cytomegalovirus exposure and HLA in healthy donors. Germline CDR1 and CDR2: LNHNV and YYDKDF (reference sequence). This CDR3 spans 17 amino acids. V shed 0 bases, J shed 5 bases, and the junction held 13 bases outside the gene matches. This PCR relied on a set of 60 Vbeta primers and 13 Jbeta primers. TCRdb's copy holds only in-frame clones and misses some; the assay was immunoSEQ multiplex PCR. Of some 150,000 clones listed, approximately 79% are singletons. The sequence came from a man in his late teens or twenties in good health and CMV-seropositive. The material sequenced was PBMCs. The chain uses TRBV15 and TRBJ2-7, with TRBD1 matching over 7 bases. The CDR3 protein is CATSRDAPRQGTHEQYF. CDR3 bases: TGTGCCACCAGCAGAGATGCCCCCAGACAGGGAACCCACGAGCAGTACTTC.